The 15 T cell receptor beta chains below all came from one sample that was sequenced in a study of T cell repertoires in cytomegalovirus infection. TCRdb re-derived calls from the reads in MiXCR, one entry per CDR3 protein. This table has some 800,000 distinct CDR3 sequences, over 25% appearing once. What these receptors recognize is not known. Sequenced here: cultured CD8+ T cells from PBMCs, sampled from culture after CMV antigen stimulation. The source of these receptors is a human donor in good health (CMV status not recorded). Some clones in this sample may be carry-over from other donors' samples.

The chain joins TRBV20-1 to TRBJ1-4; 10 nucleotides line up with TRBD1. The CDR3 totals 16 residues. The V gene's germline CDR1 is DFQATT and CDR2 SNEGSKA (reference sequence). With V trimmed by 5 bases and J by 6 bases, 12 bases remained unmatched. The CDR3 is CSARPGQGSFDEKLFF. Written as DNA, the CDR3 is TGCAGTGCTCGACCGGGACAGGGGTCATTCGATGAAAAACTGTTTTTT.

The chain uses TRBV12-3 or TRBV12-4 and TRBJ1-5, with D uncertain. This CDR3 is built from 15 residues. Trimming cost V 5 bases and J 7 bases, with 18 bases left between them. The CDR3 loop reads CASSAIPAGSQPQHF. In DNA form, the CDR3 reads TGTGCCAGCAGTGCTATTCCAGCGGGATCCCAGCCCCAGCATTTT.

This clonotype has a handful of counts. The V and J genes are TRBV5-4 and TRBJ1-1; D is undetermined. The V gene lost 5 bases and the J gene lost 0 bases, with 17 bases spanning the gap. The CDR3 spans 16 residues. Germline V gene lookup returns CDR1 SGHNT and CDR2 YYREEE (reference sequence). CDR3 bases: TGTGCCAGCAGACCCGACCTAGGCTCTCTGAACACTGAAGCTTTCTTT. Translating gives CASRPDLGSLNTEAFF.

CDR3 residues: CASSQETGATDTQYF. CDR3 coding DNA: TGCGCCAGCAGCCAAGAGACAGGGGCGACAGATACGCAGTATTTT. V usage is TRBV4-3 and J usage is TRBJ2-3; 8 nucleotides line up with TRBD1. Trimming removed 0 bases from V and 3 bases from J; junction bases left unmatched: 2. CDR3 size: 15 residues. Germline CDR1 LGHNA, CDR2 YSLEER.

For this clonotype: One end of the junction varies from germline; a read error may be responsible. This sequence joins TRBV28 and TRBJ2-1; 9 nucleotides line up with TRBD1. Germline V lookup: CDR1 MDHEN, CDR2 SYDVKM. The length of the CDR3 is 16 residues. The DNA for the CDR3 is TGTGCCAACAGTCCCGGGACAGGGTACTCCTACAATGAGCAGTTCTTC. Its translation is CANSPGTGYSYNEQFF.

In its sample, this clonotype was seen a few times. The J gene is TRBJ1-2, the V gene TRBV6-5; D remains unclear. Germline CDR1 reads MNHEY; CDR2 reads SVGAGI. V lost 0 bases and J 8 bases, leaving 13 bases between the germline ends. The CDR3 covers 14 residues. The CDR3 bases are TGTGCCAGCAGTTACTCGACGGTCCCGGGCGGCTACACCTTC. Protein: CASSYSTVPGGYTF.

The chain has TRBV20-1 and TRBJ1-1; 12 bases match TRBD1. Germline values: CDR1 DFQATT, CDR2 SNEGSKA (reference sequence). The CDR3 is 13 amino acids. Trimming removed 5 bases from V and 7 bases from J; junction bases left unmatched: 5. CDR3 region: CSAEGQGAVEAFF. The DNA for the CDR3 is TGCAGTGCTGAGGGACAGGGGGCTGTTGAAGCTTTCTTT.

The chain recombines TRBV6-1 with TRBJ1-5; D is possibly TRBD1 (5 bases). V was clipped by 1 base and J by 6 bases, with 7 bases between them. The CDR3 length is 13 residues. Germline V gene data show CDR1 as MNHNS and CDR2 as SASEGT. The CDR3 DNA sequence: TGTGCCAGCAGTGAAGATGGGGGTCAGCCCCAGCATTTT. Protein: CASSEDGGQPQHF.

V gene TRBV10-3 combines with J gene TRBJ2-7, with a tentative D call TRBD2 (7 bases). The CDR3 length is 15 residues. Germline CDR1 ENHRY, CDR2 SYGVKD. Trimming took 9 bases from V and 1 from J, leaving 19 bases between them. CDR3 DNA sequence: TGTGCCATGGGCAGGGAGGGGGGAAGGTCCTACGAGCAGTACTTC. This translates into CAMGREGGRSYEQYF.

The rearrangement links TRBV19 to TRBJ1-1, with D tentatively TRBD1 (5 bases). Germline V gives CDR1 LNHDA, CDR2 SQIVND (reference sequence). This CDR3 contains 13 residues. Deletions cut 2 bases from V and 5 bases from J, with 9 bases between. CDR3 sequence: CASSIQGYTEAFF. CDR3 coding DNA: TGTGCCAGTAGTATACAGGGTTATACTGAAGCTTTCTTT.

This chain connects TRBV28 to TRBJ1-1; D gene ambiguous. The germline V and J ends were trimmed by 9 bases and 1 base, with 15 bases remaining between them. This CDR3 is 14 amino acids long. Germline-derived CDR1 and CDR2 are MDHEN and SYDVKM. CDR3 in amino acids: CASKIWTANTEAFF. The DNA of the CDR3 is TGTGCCAGTAAAATATGGACGGCGAACACTGAAGCTTTCTTT.

The CDR3 sequence: CASSRVGHNGYTF. For the CDR3, the DNA is TGTGCCAGCAGCCGGGTGGGTCATAATGGCTACACCTTC. The chain uses TRBV7-6 and TRBJ1-2, with D uncertain. Germline lookup yields CDR1 SGHVS and CDR2 FNYEAQ. V lost 5 bases and J 6 bases, leaving 13 bases between the germline ends. This CDR3 comprises 13 residues.

The chain has TRBV27 and TRBJ2-5, with D tentatively TRBD1 (6 bases). Between the trimmed V and J ends, which lost 6 bases and 5 bases, there was a span of 19 bases. Germline assignment: CDR1 MNHEY and CDR2 SMNVEV (reference sequence). This CDR3 is 15 amino acids long. The DNA for the CDR3 is TGTGCCAGCAGCCTTGAGGCAGGGGAAGCGGAGACCCAGTACTTC. Amino acids: CASSLEAGEAETQYF.

V usage is TRBV4-3 and J usage is TRBJ2-7; weak D call: TRBD2 (6 bases). V was clipped by 0 bases and J by 3 bases, with 9 bases between them. The CDR3 is made up of 14 amino acids. Germline CDR1 and CDR2: LGHNA and YSLEER. CDR3 nucleotide sequence: TGCGCCAGCAGCCAAGATATGGGGGGCTACGAGCAGTACGTC. This gives the protein CASSQDMGGYEQYV.

As concerns this clonotype: Germline is not matched at one junction end, which may reflect a read error. V is TRBV4-1 and J is TRBJ1-5; TRBD1 aligns across 8 bases. Germline V gives CDR1 MGHRA, CDR2 YSYEKL. The CDR3 has 17 amino acids. The CDR3 region is CASGQIPTGDSNQPQHF. The DNA for the CDR3 is TGCGCCAGCGGCCAAATACCGACAGGGGATAGCAATCAGCCCCAGCATTTT.